This T cell receptor (beta chain) was identified during a study of T cell repertoires in cytomegalovirus infection. The table lists this clonotype with many counts. Its target is unknown. Germline assignment: CDR1 SGHVS and CDR2 FQNEAQ. V lost 0 bases to trimming and J lost 1 base, with 12 bases between them. This CDR3 comprises 17 residues. Each CDR3 protein gets one entry after TCRdb re-called the reads with MiXCR. The repertoire holds about 830,000 distinct CDR3 sequences, with approximately 32% as singletons. V and J are TRBV7-8 and TRBJ2-2; D gene uncertain. The sequences come from cultured CD8+ T cells from PBMCs, collected from culture after CMV antigen stimulation. This receptor was obtained from a human donor in good health (CMV status not recorded). Some clones in this sample may be carry-over from other donors' samples. CDR3 sequence reads: CASSLAPASRNTGELFF. DNA for the CDR3: TGTGCCAGCAGCTTAGCGCCAGCTAGTCGGAACACCGGGGAGCTGTTTTTT.